This T cell receptor (beta chain) was recorded in a study of molecular identifiers for immune sequencing clone quantification. Overall study: In replicates, RNA from about 20,000 or 100,000 naive CD8 cells was split five ways, four sequenced.

The CD8+CD4-CCR7+CD45RA+ phenotype defined the sorted naive CD8 T cells. The use of previously described methods and listed TCR primers produced the bulk TCR libraries. TCRdb recomputed calls from the PCR reads with MiXCR, one row per CDR3 protein. The sample gives approximately 40,000 distinct CDR3 sequences, approximately 24% of which show up once; around 0.96% is in the top ten. A remark on this clonotype: Its target is not known.

V lost 7 bases and J lost 2, with 10 bases in between. CDR3 length equals 13 residues. Study results and limitations: Even with around 1 million naive cells present, spiked Jurkat TCR RNA from one cell was reportedly detectable.

Sequencing was carried out using naive CD8+ T cells from blood, with Jurkat cell RNA spiked in. Subset denoted: FACS-sorted CD8+CD4-CCR7+CD45RA+ naive T cells. The sequence came from a human donor in good health. Some libraries in this study had Jurkat cell RNA spiked in. J is TRBJ2-3 and V is TRBV12-3 or TRBV12-4; D might be TRBD1 or TRBD2, each matching 6 bases. The CDR3 DNA is TGTGCCAGCAACGGGGGCCCCACAGATACGCAGTATTTT. This sequence encodes CASNGGPTDTQYF.